This passage covers 9 T cell receptor beta chains from one sample sequenced in a study of tissue T cells after allogeneic stem cell transplantation. Method: immunoSEQ multiplex PCR; TCRdb's copy keeps in-frame clones and lacks some. The profile shows approximately 6,100 clones, 42% of them singletons. As for time point: mouse harvest day 7 after allogeneic transplant. Tail vein injection delivered 10^7 T-cell-depleted bone marrow cells and 10^6 splenic CD5+ T cells. Sequenced input: skin. Receptors originate from a female BALB/c mouse given C57BL/6 T cells with graft-versus-host disease after an allogeneic hematopoietic cell transplant.

This clone qualifies as medium-sized. The germline and genes are mouse ones. The read ends 1 residue shy of where the CDR3 ends; the end is completed using the germline J gene. This rearrangement joins TRBV2 to TRBJ1-4; 9 bases are a match to TRBD1. This CDR3 spans 15 amino acids. CDR1 and CDR2 (germline): LGHNA, YSYQKL. The V segment lost 0 bases and the J segment 5 bases; nucleotides outside the gene matches: 1. Here the CDR3 reads CASSQEGTGNERLFF. CDR3 bases read: TGTGCCAGCAGCCAAGAGGGGACAGGGAACGAAAGATTATTT.

Comment on this clone: Gene names denote mouse genes. The missing CDR3 end, 1 residue past where the read stops, is filled in from the germline J gene. The V call is TRBV26, the J call TRBJ2-7, with 8 bases aligning to TRBD2. The germline V gene encodes CDR1 KGHPV and CDR2 FQNQEV (reference sequence). The CDR3 spans 13 residues. Germline trimming cut 3 bases from V and 6 bases from J; bases unmatched to any gene: 4. The CDR3: CASSLGGGIEQYF. The sequenced CDR3 bases are TGTGCCAGCAGTCTTGGGGGGGGGATTGAACAGTAC.

Details on this clone: Mouse names are used for the genes. The observed sequence ends 1 residue before the CDR3 terminus, with the missing tail filled in from the germline J gene. The gene calls are TRBV13-2 and TRBJ1-2, with no clear D. V was cut by 0 bases and J by 0 bases, with 9 bases left in between. Germline assignment: CDR1 NNHNN and CDR2 SYGAGS (reference sequence). The CDR3 extends over 15 amino acids. CDR3 DNA (partial): TGTGCCAGCGGTGATGCGGGCAGCGCAAACTCCGACTACACC. This sequence encodes CASGDAGSANSDYT. The entire CDR3 sequence reads CASGDAGSANSDYTF.

The sample holds a few counts of this clone. Genes and germline are mouse. The read ends 1 residue early relative to the CDR3; the germline J gene fills the gap. The chain employs TRBV26 and TRBJ2-2, with D maybe TRBD1 (6 bases). The V and J ends lost 6 bases and 2 bases respectively, with 10 bases between them. Germline V gives CDR1 KGHPV, CDR2 FQNQEV (reference sequence). CDR3 length equals 14 residues. The sequenced CDR3 bases are TGTGCCAGCAGCCCCGGACAGAACACCGGGCAGCTCTAC. Translated: CASSPGQNTGQLY. The whole CDR3 sequence is CASSPGQNTGQLYF. Based on the CDR3 plus reference TRBV26 and TRBJ2-2, the full variable domain is NSKVIQTPRYLVKGQGQKAKMRCIPEKGHPVVFWYQQNKNNEFKFLINFQNQEVLQQIDMTEKRFSAECPSNSPCSLEIQSSEAGDSALYLCASSPGQNTGQLYFGEGSKLTVL.

On this clone itself: Germline and genes: mouse. The read comes to an end 1 residue before the CDR3 does, leaving the germline J gene to fill in the end. The chain links TRBV23 to TRBJ2-4; TRBD1 was called by the table and not checked on the DNA. The CDR3 covers 12 residues. CDR1 is KGHTA and CDR2 is FQNQQP in the germline V gene. CDR3 loop: CSSSQAEGTLYF. CDR3 bases read: TGCTCCAGCAGTCAAGCGGAGGGCACCTTGTAC.

About this clone: Mouse gene names and germline throughout. The read falls 1 residue short of the CDR3 end, and the missing part is taken from the germline J gene. The genes are TRBV16 and TRBJ1-1, with D perhaps matching TRBD1 (6 bases). V was pared by 5 bases and J by 0 bases, with 13 bases between. The CDR3 sequence is 15 residues long. Germline V gene lookup returns CDR1 SGHSA and CDR2 FRNQAP. Incomplete CDR3 DNA: TGTGCAAGCAGCCGCCGACAGGCCTCAAACACAGAAGTCTTC. This codes for CASSRRQASNTEVF. The complete CDR3 protein is CASSRRQASNTEVFF.

Comments on this clone: Gene names are mouse gene names. The read terminates 1 residue ahead of where the CDR3 ends, so the germline J gene completes it. This chain links TRBV26 with TRBJ1-5; no firm D call. V was cut by 4 bases and J by 1 base, with 5 bases left in between. Looked up from germline, CDR1 is KGHPV and CDR2 is FQNQEV (reference sequence). The CDR3 is 13 residues long. CDR3 protein: CASSRQNNQAPLF. The CDR3 bases that were read are TGTGCCAGCAGTCGGCAGAACAACCAGGCTCCGCTT.

This clone was counted between two and nine times. Gene names and germline match the mouse. The CDR3 end falls 1 residue outside the read, so it is completed with the germline J gene. This rearrangement joins TRBV13-3 to TRBJ2-1, with 12 bases fitting TRBD2. The CDR3 is 15 amino acids. V shed 3 bases and J 2 bases; nucleotides not matched to a gene: 0. The germline V gene has CDR1 NNHDY and CDR2 SYVADS. The CDR3 DNA, read in part, is TGTGCCAGCAGTGGGACTGGGGGGGACTATGCTGAGCAGTTC. Residues: CASSGTGGDYAEQF. The entire CDR3 reads CASSGTGGDYAEQFF.

With regard to this clone: These gene names are mouse names. The CDR3 extends 1 residue past the end of the read, so its final part is completed from the germline J gene. V is TRBV26 and J is TRBJ1-1; D might be TRBD1 (6 bases). CDR3 length equals 14 residues. Germline lookup yields CDR1 KGHPV and CDR2 FQNQEV (reference sequence). V was shortened by 2 bases and J by 5 bases, with 12 bases between the two germline ends. CDR3 DNA, as far as it was read: TGTGCCAGCAGTCTGGGGGGGCGCGGGACAGAAGTCTTC. Its translation is CASSLGGRGTEVF. The entire CDR3 reads CASSLGGRGTEVFF. Looking up the rest from reference TRBV26 and TRBJ1-1 gives the full variable domain: NSKVIQTPRYLVKGQGQKAKMRCIPEKGHPVVFWYQQNKNNEFKFLINFQNQEVLQQIDMTEKRFSAECPSNSPCSLEIQSSEAGDSALYLCASSLGGRGTEVFFGKGTRLTVV.